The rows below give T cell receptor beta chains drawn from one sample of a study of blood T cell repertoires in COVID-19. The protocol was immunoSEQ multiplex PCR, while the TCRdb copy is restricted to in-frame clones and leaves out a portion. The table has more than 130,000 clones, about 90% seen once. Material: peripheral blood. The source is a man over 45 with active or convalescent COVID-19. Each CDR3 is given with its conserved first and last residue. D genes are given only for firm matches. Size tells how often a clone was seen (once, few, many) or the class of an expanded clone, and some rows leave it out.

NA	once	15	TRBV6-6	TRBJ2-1	CASSHRRDSYNEQFF	TGTGCCAGCAGTCACCGACGGGATTCCTACAATGAGCAGTTCTTC
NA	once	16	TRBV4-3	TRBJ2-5	CASSQAEPSGQETQYF	TGCGCCAGCAGCCAAGCAGAGCCAAGCGGCCAAGAGACCCAGTACTTC
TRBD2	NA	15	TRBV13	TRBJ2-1	CASSTGTSGGNEQFF	TGTGCCAGCAGCACCGGGACTAGCGGGGGAAATGAGCAGTTCTTC
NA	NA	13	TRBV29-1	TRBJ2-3	CSVEGSVQDTQYF	TGCAGCGTTGAGGGTAGCGTGCAAGATACGCAGTATTTT
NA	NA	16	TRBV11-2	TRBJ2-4	CASSLEGAGAKNIQYF	TGTGCCAGCAGCTTAGAGGGAGCGGGAGCCAAAAACATTCAGTACTTC
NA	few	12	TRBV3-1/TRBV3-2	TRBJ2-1	CASRERAGEQFF	TGTGCCAGCAGGGAGAGGGCAGGTGAGCAGTTCTTC
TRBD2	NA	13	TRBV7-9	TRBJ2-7	CASSPSGWNEQYF	TGTGCCAGCAGCCCTAGCGGGTGGAATGAGCAGTACTTC
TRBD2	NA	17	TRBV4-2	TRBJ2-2	CASSQLGLAGGTGELFF	TGTGCCAGCAGCCAGCTGGGACTAGCGGGAGGAACCGGGGAGCTGTTTTTT
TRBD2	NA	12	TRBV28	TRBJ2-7	CASRSGGAQSNF	TGTGCCAGCAGGAGCGGGGGGGCGCAGTCGAACTTC
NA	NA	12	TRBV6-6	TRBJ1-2	CASSPRNYGYTF	TGTGCCAGCAGCCCCAGGAACTATGGCTACACCTTC
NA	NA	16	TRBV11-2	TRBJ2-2	CASSLRGRVGTGELFF	TGTGCCAGCAGCTTAAGGGGCCGGGTTGGCACCGGGGAGCTGTTTTTT
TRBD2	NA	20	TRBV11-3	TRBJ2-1	CASSLERGLAGTSRKYEQFF	TGTGCCAGCAGCTTAGAACGGGGACTAGCGGGAACGAGTAGGAAGTATGAGCAGTTCTTC
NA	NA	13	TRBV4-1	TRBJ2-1	CASSQVSGNEQFF	TGCGCCAGCAGCCAAGTGAGTGGCAATGAGCAGTTCTTC
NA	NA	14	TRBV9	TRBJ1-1	CASSPRRGSTEAFF	TGTGCCAGCAGCCCCAGACGGGGATCCACTGAAGCTTTCTTT
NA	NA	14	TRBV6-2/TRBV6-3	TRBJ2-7	CASSYYGQPHEQYF	TGTGCCAGCAGTTACTATGGGCAACCCCACGAGCAGTACTTC
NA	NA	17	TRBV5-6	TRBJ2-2	CASSLNGAPRNTGELFF	TGTGCCAGCAGCTTGAATGGGGCCCCCAGGAACACCGGGGAGCTGTTTTTT
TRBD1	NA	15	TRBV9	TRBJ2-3	CASSVGTGRSDTQYF	TGTGCCAGCAGCGTAGGGACAGGGAGATCAGATACGCAGTATTTT
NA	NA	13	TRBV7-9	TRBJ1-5	CASSEGGNQPQHF	TGTGCCAGCTCCGAGGGAGGGAATCAGCCCCAGCATTTT
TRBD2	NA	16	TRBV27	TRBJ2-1	CASSSLIAGGYNEQFF	TGTGCCAGCAGTTCCCTTATAGCGGGAGGTTACAATGAGCAGTTCTTC
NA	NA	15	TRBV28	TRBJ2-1	CASSKGIGVYNEQFF	TGTGCCAGCAGTAAGGGGATTGGTGTGTACAATGAGCAGTTCTTC
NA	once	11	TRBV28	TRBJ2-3	CASSLTDTQYF	TGTGCCAGCAGTCTAACAGATACGCAGTATTTT
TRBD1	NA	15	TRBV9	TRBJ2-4	CASSPQGEAKNIQYF	TGTGCCAGCAGCCCCCAGGGGGAAGCCAAAAACATTCAGTACTTC
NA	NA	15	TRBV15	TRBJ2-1	CATSRDPRGAEEQFF	TGTGCCACCAGCAGAGATCCCCGGGGAGCGGAGGAGCAGTTCTTC
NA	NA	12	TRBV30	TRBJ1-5	CAWGLPSRPQHF	TGTGCCTGGGGACTACCTAGCCGGCCCCAGCATTTT
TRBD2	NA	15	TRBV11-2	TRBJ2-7	CASSLTQREMGEQYF	TGTGCCAGCAGCTTAACCCAGCGGGAGATGGGCGAGCAGTACTTC
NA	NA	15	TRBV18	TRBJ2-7	CASSPSGQGQYEQYF	TGTGCCAGCTCACCAAGCGGGCAGGGTCAATACGAGCAGTACTTC
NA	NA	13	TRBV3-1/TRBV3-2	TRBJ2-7	CASSSPGSYEQYF	TGTGCCAGCAGTTCTCCCGGGAGCTACGAGCAGTACTTC
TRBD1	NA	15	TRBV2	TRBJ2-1	CASNTDRVIGDEQFF	TGTGCCAGCAATACGGACAGGGTCATCGGCGATGAGCAGTTCTTC
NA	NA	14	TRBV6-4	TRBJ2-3	CASSDYRETDTQYF	TGTGCCAGCAGTGACTACAGAGAGACAGATACGCAGTATTTT
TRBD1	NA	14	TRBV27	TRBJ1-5	CASRRTGNNQPQHF	TGTGCCAGCAGGCGGACAGGGAATAATCAGCCCCAGCATTTT
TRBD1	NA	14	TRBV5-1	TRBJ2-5	CASSFGQGQETQYF	TGCGCCAGCAGCTTCGGACAGGGGCAAGAGACCCAGTACTTC
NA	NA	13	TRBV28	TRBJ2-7	CASSLGAFYEQYF	TGTGCCAGCAGTTTGGGGGCTTTCTACGAGCAGTACTTC
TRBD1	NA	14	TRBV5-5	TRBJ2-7	CASSSGTAFYEQYF	TGTGCCAGCAGCTCCGGGACAGCATTCTACGAGCAGTACTTC
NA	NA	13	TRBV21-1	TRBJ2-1	CAPRGGRRNEQFF	TGTGCCCCCAGGGGAGGGAGGAGGAATGAGCAGTTCTTC
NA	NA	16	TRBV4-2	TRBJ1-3	CASSQDHTRSGNTIYF	TGTGCCAGCAGCCAAGATCATACGCGTTCTGGAAACACCATATATTTT
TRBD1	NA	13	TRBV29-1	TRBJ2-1	CSAGQGTYNEQFF	TGCAGCGCCGGACAGGGCACCTACAATGAGCAGTTCTTC
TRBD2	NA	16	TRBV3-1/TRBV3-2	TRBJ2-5	CASSQDRLAGEETQYF	TGTGCCAGCAGCCAAGATAGGCTAGCGGGAGAAGAGACCCAGTACTTC
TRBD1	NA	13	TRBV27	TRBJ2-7	CASKYRGAYEQYF	TGTGCCAGCAAATACAGGGGGGCCTACGAGCAGTACTTC
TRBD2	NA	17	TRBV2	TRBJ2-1	CASSEVGTSGFRGEQFF	TGTGCCAGCAGTGAAGTGGGGACTAGCGGGTTTCGGGGTGAGCAGTTCTTC
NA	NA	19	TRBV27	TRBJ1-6	CASRKQVEFPIGYNSPLHF	TGTGCCAGCAGAAAGCAGGTGGAATTTCCGATAGGTTATAATTCACCCCTCCACTTT
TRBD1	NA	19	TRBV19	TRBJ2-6	CASSALHRTGKSGANVLTF	TGTGCCAGTAGTGCACTTCACCGGACAGGGAAATCTGGGGCCAACGTCCTGACTTTC
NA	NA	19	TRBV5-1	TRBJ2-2	CASSLVSRGLAANTGELFF	TGCGCCAGCAGCTTGGTGAGTCGCGGGTTAGCGGCGAACACCGGGGAGCTGTTTTTT
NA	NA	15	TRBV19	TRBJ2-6	CASSIWASGANVLTF	TGTGCCAGTAGTATATGGGCCTCTGGGGCCAACGTCCTGACTTTC
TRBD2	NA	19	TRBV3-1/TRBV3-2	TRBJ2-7	CASSRGGRVGRESSYEQYF	TGTGCCAGCAGCCGTGGAGGGCGCGTGGGGCGGGAGTCATCCTACGAGCAGTACTTC
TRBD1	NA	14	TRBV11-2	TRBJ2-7	CASSLGQGGYEQYF	TGTGCCAGCAGCTTAGGACAGGGGGGCTACGAGCAGTACTTC
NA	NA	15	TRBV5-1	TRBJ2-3	CASSDISGFTDTQYF	TGCGCCAGCAGCGACATCTCCGGTTTCACAGATACGCAGTATTTT
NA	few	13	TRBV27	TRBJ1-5	CASSFQINQPQHF	TGTGCCAGCAGTTTCCAGATCAATCAGCCCCAGCATTTT
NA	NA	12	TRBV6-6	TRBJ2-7	CASRATRYEQYF	TGTGCCAGCAGGGCGACTAGGTACGAGCAGTACTTC
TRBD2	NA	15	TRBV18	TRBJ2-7	CASSPRIAGDYEQYF	TGTGCCAGCTCACCCAGAATAGCGGGAGATTACGAGCAGTACTTC
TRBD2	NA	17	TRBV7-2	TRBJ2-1	CASSSRAAGGTYNEQFF	TGTGCCAGCAGCTCCCGTGCAGCGGGGGGGACCTACAATGAGCAGTTCTTC
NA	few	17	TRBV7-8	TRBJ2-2	CASSSATSGQSTGELFF	TGTGCCAGCAGCTCGGCCACGAGCGGGCAGAGCACCGGGGAGCTGTTTTTT
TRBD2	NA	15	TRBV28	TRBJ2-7	CASSSPSGRPREQYF	TGTGCCAGCAGTTCTCCTAGCGGGAGGCCCCGGGAGCAGTACTTC
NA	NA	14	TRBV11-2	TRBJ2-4	CASSPTTSLNIQYF	TGTGCCAGCAGCCCAACAACTAGTTTAAACATTCAGTACTTC
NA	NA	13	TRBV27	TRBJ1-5	CASRRQLNQPQHF	TGTGCCAGCAGGAGACAGCTCAATCAGCCCCAGCATTTT
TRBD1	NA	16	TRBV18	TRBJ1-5	CASSPSRQGNGQPQHF	TGTGCCAGCTCACCATCAAGACAGGGGAACGGTCAGCCCCAGCATTTT